This T cell receptor beta chain was obtained from a study of a mutant IDH1 vaccine in newly diagnosed glioma. The wider study: Pretreatment consisted of radiotherapy, temozolomide, or both, with most receiving both.

The sample holds one count of this clone. The antigen is undetermined. This CDR3 contains 16 residues. V lost 4 bases and J lost 4; bases outside the gene matches: 5. Looked up from germline, CDR1 is MNHEY and CDR2 is SVGAGI. The method was immunoSEQ multiplex PCR; TCRdb's version includes in-frame clones alone and lacks a portion of them. The sample yields tens of thousands of clones, 84% seen once. The time point: week 35, safety follow-up. Every vaccination contained 300 ug of the mutant IDH1 20-mer peptide and was paired with topical imiquimod. Sequences were derived from PBMCs, sampled from a glioma patient whose treatment included an IDH1 peptide vaccine. This receptor was identified in a man younger than 30 with glioma. The chain employs TRBV6-5 and TRBJ1-6; 9 nucleotides match TRBD1. The CDR3 is CASSSGQGTYNSPLHF. CDR3 in DNA: TGTGCCAGCAGTTCCGGACAGGGGACTTATAATTCACCCCTCCACTTT.